A single sample gave rise to the 5 T cell receptor beta chains below, sequenced in a study of technical replicates of blood from a handful of donors. The protocol was immunoSEQ multiplex PCR, while the TCRdb copy is restricted to in-frame clones and leaves out a portion. The sample contains some 49,000 clones, 90% to 95% of which appear only once. Source material: PBMCs. These receptors originate from a human donor in good health. Some clones in this sample may be carry-over from other donors' samples.

This chain links TRBV27 with TRBJ1-6; D is undetermined. The CDR3 is 13 residues long. Germline V gives CDR1 MNHEY, CDR2 SMNVEV (reference sequence). The ends were cut back, 1 base at V and 7 bases at J, with 5 bases in the middle. The CDR3 spells CASSLWPNSPLHF. The CDR3 coding sequence is TGTGCCAGCAGTTTATGGCCAAATTCACCCCTCCACTTT.

The V call is TRBV7-9, the J call TRBJ2-3, with 7 bases aligning to TRBD2. Germline CDR1 and CDR2: SEHNR and FQNEAQ (reference sequence). The CDR3 length is 19 residues. V shed 1 base and J 0 bases; nucleotides not matched to a gene: 13. The chain's CDR3 is CASSLGSGAGTTSTDTQYF. For the CDR3, the DNA is TGTGCCAGCAGCTTAGGGTCGGGTGCGGGGACTACTAGCACAGATACGCAGTATTTT.

The chain combines TRBV18 with TRBJ1-3, with D unresolved. Germline values: CDR1 KGHSH, CDR2 LQKENI. The V and J ends lost 1 base and 4 bases respectively, with 8 bases between them. The CDR3 is 14 amino acids. In DNA form, the CDR3 reads TGTGCCAGCTCACCACTTAACACAGGAAACACCATATATTTT. Its translation is CASSPLNTGNTIYF.

The V gene is TRBV7-2, the J gene TRBJ1-6, with TRBD1 matching 7 bases. This CDR3 is 14 amino acids long. Trimming at V came to 3 bases and at J to 7 bases, leaving 3 bases not matched to a gene. Per germline, CDR1 SGHTA and CDR2 FQGNSA. This CDR3 reads CASSLGTVNSPLHF. The CDR3 nucleotides are TGTGCCAGCAGCTTGGGGACAGTAAATTCACCCCTCCACTTT. The variable domain in full, with the rest retrieved from reference TRBV7-2 and TRBJ1-6, is GAGVSQSPSNKVTEKGKDVELRCDPISGHTALYWYRQSLGQGLEFLIYFQGNSAPDKSGLPSDRFSAERTGGSVSTLTIQRTQQEDSAVYLCASSLGTVNSPLHFGNGTRLTVT.

V usage is TRBV19 and J usage is TRBJ2-7; weak D call: TRBD2 (5 bases). CDR1 and CDR2 (germline): LNHDA, SQIVND (reference sequence). The CDR3 is 13 residues long. Trimming left V 8 bases short and J 2 bases short, with 13 bases between. The CDR3 here is CASFSEVTYEQYF. Here the CDR3 DNA reads TGTGCCAGTTTCTCGGAGGTAACCTACGAGCAGTACTTC.